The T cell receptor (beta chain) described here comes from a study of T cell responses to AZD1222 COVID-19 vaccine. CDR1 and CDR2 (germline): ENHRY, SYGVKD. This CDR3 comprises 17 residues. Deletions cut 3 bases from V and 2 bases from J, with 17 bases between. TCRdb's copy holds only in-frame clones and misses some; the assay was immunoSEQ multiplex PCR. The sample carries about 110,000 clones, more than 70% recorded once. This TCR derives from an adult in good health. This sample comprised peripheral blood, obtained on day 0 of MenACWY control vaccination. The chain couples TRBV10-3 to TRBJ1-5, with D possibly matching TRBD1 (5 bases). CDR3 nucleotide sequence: TGTGCCATCAGTGACCCGGGACTCATCTGGGGCAATCAGCCCCAGCATTTT. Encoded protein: CAISDPGLIWGNQPQHF.